This T cell receptor (beta chain) originates from a study of CD8 T cells in ankylosing spondylitis. With molecular barcodes, quantitative 5'-RACE was used to make the TCR beta libraries. TCRdb processed the 5' RACE reads anew with MiXCR; each CDR3 protein has one entry. The sample lists some 800,000 distinct CDR3 sequences; 10% to 15% were seen once. This clonotype showed up many times. Its antigen is currently unknown. The CDR3 sequence is 14 residues long. CDR1 is SGDLS, CDR2 YYNGEE, per germline. The germline V and J ends were trimmed by 4 bases and 5 bases, with 15 bases remaining between them. Study-level results: Typical of ankylosing spondylitis blood, it appeared, was a TCR beta motif of under 10 highly homologous variants. The disease-linked clones had a CD8+ phenotype and low blood frequencies.

Sequenced material: blood, either unsorted or a sorted T cell fraction (not recorded which). This clonotype was obtained from a male donor with ankylosing spondylitis. The chain has TRBV9 and TRBJ2-5; D possibly corresponds to TRBD2 (6 bases). The CDR3 DNA reads as TGTGCCAGCAGCCCCCATAGTGGGAGGGAGACCCAGTACTTC. Translated, it gives CASSPHSGRETQYF.